This T cell receptor (beta chain) derives from a study of regulatory T cells in long-lasting Graves disease. The TCR beta library used iRepertoire HTBI primers with Arm-PCR amplification of CDR3. MiXCR, run by TCRdb on the multiplex PCR reads, gives a single entry per CDR3 protein. The data hold 530,000 or so distinct CDR3 sequences, with less than 15% observed a single time. Sample time point: newly diagnosed GD, antithyroid drugs for less than 3 months. RNA isolated from PBMCs was used to make the TCR library. V lost 6 bases and J lost 8, with 11 bases in between. Per germline, CDR1 LGHDT and CDR2 YNNKEL (reference sequence). The CDR3 is made up of 12 amino acids. This clonotype was recorded at least ten times. The sample also formed part of further work on T cells in Graves' hyperthyroidism and ophthalmopathy.

The chain recombines TRBV3-1 with TRBJ2-1; D not resolved. The input for sequencing was peripheral blood mononuclear cells (PBMCs), taken at new diagnosis, from a patient treated with antithyroid drugs. This TCR derives from a man aged 25 to 45 with Graves disease. CDR3 sequence (DNA): TGTGCCAGCAGTTGGAGTGTGGATGAGCAGTTCTTC. Protein: CASSWSVDEQFF.